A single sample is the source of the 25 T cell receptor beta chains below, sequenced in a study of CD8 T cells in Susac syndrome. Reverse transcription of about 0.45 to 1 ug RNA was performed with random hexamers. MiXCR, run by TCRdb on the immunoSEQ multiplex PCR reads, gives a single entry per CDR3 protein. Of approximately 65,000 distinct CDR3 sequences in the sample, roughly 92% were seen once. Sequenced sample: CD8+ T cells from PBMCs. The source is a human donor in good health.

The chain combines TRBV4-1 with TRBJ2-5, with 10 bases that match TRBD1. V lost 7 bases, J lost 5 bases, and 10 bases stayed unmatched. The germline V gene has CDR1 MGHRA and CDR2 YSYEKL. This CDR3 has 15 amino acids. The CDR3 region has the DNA TGCGCCAGCACCGCAGGGACAGGGGAGGGCGAGACCCAGTACTTC. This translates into CASTAGTGEGETQYF.

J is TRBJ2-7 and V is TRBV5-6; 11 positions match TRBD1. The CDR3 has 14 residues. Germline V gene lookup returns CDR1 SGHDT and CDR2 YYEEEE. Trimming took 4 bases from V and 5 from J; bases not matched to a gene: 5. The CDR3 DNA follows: TGTGCCAGCAGCCTTGGACAGGGGGCCAACGAGCAGTACTTC. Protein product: CASSLGQGANEQYF.

CDR3 in DNA: TGCAGCGTGGAGGGGATCTCCTACGAGCAGTACTTC. This sequence encodes CSVEGISYEQYF. The chain has TRBV29-1 and TRBJ2-7, with D perhaps matching TRBD2 (6 bases). The germline gives CDR1 SQVTM, CDR2 ANQGSEA. V was shortened by 6 bases and J by 0 bases, with 9 bases between the two germline ends. The CDR3 spans 12 residues.

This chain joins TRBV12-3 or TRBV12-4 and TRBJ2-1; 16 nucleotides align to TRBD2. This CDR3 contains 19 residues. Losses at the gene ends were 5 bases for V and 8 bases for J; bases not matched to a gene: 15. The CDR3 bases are TGTGCCAGCAGTGACCCGGGACTAGCGGGGGGGCTCACAGACCATGAGCAGTTCTTC. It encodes CASSDPGLAGGLTDHEQFF.

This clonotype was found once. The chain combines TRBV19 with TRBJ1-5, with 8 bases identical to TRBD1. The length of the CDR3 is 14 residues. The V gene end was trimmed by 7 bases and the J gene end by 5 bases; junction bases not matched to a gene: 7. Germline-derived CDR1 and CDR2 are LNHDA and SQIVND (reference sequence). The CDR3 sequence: CASTSGQGYQPQHF. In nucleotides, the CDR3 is TGTGCCAGTACCTCTGGACAGGGCTATCAGCCCCAGCATTTT.

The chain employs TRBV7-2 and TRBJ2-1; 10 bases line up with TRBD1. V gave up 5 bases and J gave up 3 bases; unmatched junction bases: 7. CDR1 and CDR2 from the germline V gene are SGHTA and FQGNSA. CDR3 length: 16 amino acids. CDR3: CASSPMTGGLYNEQFF. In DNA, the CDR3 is TGTGCCAGCAGCCCGATGACAGGGGGCCTCTACAATGAGCAGTTCTTC.

The CDR3 sequence: CASSVFASGHTDTQYF. As DNA, the CDR3 is TGTGCCAGCAGCGTATTTGCTAGCGGCCACACAGATACGCAGTATTTT. The V and J genes are TRBV9 and TRBJ2-3, with 7 bases matching TRBD2. The trim removed 1 base at V and 2 bases at J, leaving 7 bases unmatched. The CDR3 sequence is 16 residues long. Looked up from germline, CDR1 is SGDLS and CDR2 is YYNGEE.

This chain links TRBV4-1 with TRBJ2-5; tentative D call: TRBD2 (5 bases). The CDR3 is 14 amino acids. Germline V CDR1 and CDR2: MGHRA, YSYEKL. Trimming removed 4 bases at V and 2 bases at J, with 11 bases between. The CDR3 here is CASSLTNHQETQYF. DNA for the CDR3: TGCGCCAGCAGCCTGACTAACCATCAAGAGACCCAGTACTTC.

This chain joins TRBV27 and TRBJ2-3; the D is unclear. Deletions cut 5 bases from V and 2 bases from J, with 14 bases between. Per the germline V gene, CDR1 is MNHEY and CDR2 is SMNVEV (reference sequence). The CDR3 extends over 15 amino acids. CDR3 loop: CASSPPGLSTDTQYF. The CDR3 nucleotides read TGTGCCAGCAGTCCCCCGGGTCTATCCACAGATACGCAGTATTTT.

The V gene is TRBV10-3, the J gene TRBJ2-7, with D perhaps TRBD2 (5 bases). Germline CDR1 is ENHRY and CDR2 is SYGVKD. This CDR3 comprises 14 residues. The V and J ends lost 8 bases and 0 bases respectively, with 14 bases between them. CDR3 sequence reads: CAIAGRGISYEQYF. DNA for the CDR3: TGTGCCATCGCTGGCCGAGGGATCTCCTACGAGCAGTACTTC.

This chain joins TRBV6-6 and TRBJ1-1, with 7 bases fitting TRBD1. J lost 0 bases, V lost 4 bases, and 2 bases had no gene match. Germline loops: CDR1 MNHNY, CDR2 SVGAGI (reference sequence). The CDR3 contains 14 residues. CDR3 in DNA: TGTGCCAGCAGTTTGACAGGGATGAACACTGAAGCTTTCTTT. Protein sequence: CASSLTGMNTEAFF.

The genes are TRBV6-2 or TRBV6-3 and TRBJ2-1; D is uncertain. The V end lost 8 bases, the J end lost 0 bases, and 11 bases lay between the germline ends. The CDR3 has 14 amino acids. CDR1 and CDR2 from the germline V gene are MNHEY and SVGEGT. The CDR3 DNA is TGTGCCAGCCTCCCCCGGAGCTCCTACAATGAGCAGTTCTTC. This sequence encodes CASLPRSSYNEQFF.

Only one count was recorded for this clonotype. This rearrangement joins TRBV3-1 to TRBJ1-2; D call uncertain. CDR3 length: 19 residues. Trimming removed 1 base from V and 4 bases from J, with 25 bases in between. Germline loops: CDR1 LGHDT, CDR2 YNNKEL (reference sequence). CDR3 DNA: TGTGCCAGCAGCCAAGGGGTTTTGGGCTCCTACTCCCGAATCTATGGCTACACCTTC. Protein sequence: CASSQGVLGSYSRIYGYTF. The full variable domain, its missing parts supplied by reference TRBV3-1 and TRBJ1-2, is DTAVSQTPKYLVTQMGNDKSIKCEQNLGHDTMYWYKQDSKKFLKIMFSYNNKELIINETVPNRFSPKSPDKAHLNLHINSLELGDSAVYFCASSQGVLGSYSRIYGYTFGSGTRLTVV.

CDR3 nucleotide sequence: TGTGCCAGCAGGGGCCAGGGTTCCTACGAGCAGTACTTC. Translating it yields CASRGQGSYEQYF. The gene calls are TRBV7-9 and TRBJ2-7; weak D call: TRBD1 (5 bases). CDR1 SEHNR and CDR2 FQNEAQ come from the germline V gene (reference sequence). The V gene lost 6 bases and the J gene lost 1 base, with 10 bases spanning the gap. This CDR3 comprises 13 residues. Using reference TRBV7-9 and TRBJ2-7 for the parts outside the CDR3, the full variable domain is DTGVSQNPRHKITKRGQNVTFRCDPISEHNRLYWYRQTLGQGPEFLTYFQNEAQLEKSRLLSDRFSAERPKGSFSTLEIQRTEQGDSAMYLCASRGQGSYEQYFGPGTRLTVT.

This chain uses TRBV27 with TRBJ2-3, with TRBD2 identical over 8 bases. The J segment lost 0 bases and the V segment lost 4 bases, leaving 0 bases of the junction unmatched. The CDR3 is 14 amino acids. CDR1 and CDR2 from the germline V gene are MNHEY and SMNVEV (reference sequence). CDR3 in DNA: TGTGCCAGCAGTTCTAGCGGGAGCACAGATACGCAGTATTTT. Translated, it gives CASSSSGSTDTQYF.

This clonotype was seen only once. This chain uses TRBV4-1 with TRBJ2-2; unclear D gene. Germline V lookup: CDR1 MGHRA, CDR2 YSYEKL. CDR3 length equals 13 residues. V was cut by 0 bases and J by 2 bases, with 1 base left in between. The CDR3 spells CASSQENTGELFF. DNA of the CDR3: TGCGCCAGCAGCCAAGAAAACACCGGGGAGCTGTTTTTT.

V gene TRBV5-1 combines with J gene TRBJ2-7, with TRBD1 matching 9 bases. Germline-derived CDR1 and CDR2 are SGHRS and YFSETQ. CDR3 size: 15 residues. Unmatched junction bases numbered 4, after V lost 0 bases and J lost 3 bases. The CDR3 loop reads CASSLATGGFYEQYF. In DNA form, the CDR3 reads TGCGCCAGCAGCTTGGCTACAGGGGGCTTCTACGAGCAGTACTTC.

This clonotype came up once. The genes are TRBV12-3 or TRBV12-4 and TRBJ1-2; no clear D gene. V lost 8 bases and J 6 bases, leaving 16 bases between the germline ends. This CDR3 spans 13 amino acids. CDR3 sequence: CASATGGIDGYTF. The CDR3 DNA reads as TGTGCCAGCGCGACCGGTGGGATTGATGGCTACACCTTC.

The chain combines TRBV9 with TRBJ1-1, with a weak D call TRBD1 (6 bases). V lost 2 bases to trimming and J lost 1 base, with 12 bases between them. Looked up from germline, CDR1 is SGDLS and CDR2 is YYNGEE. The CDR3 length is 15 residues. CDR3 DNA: TGTGCCAGCAGCGTCGGGGGCTGGGGGAACACTGAAGCTTTCTTT. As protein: CASSVGGWGNTEAFF.

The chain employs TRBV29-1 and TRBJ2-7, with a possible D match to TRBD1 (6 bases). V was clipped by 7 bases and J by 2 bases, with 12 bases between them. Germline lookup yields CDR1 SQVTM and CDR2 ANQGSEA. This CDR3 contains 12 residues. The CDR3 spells CSAGQYAYEQYF. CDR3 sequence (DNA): TGCAGCGCCGGACAGTACGCCTACGAGCAGTACTTC.

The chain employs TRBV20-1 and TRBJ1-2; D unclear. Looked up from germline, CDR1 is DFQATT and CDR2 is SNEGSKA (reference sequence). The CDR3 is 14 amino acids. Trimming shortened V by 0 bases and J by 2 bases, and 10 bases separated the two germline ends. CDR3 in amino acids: CSARDGNLNYGYTF. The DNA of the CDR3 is TGCAGTGCTAGAGATGGGAACCTCAACTATGGCTACACCTTC.

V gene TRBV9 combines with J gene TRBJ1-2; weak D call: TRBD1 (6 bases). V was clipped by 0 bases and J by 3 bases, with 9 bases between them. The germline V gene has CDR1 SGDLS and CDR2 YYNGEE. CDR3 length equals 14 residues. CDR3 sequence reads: CASSVGGADYGYTF. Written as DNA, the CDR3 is TGTGCCAGCAGCGTAGGGGGGGCCGACTATGGCTACACCTTC.

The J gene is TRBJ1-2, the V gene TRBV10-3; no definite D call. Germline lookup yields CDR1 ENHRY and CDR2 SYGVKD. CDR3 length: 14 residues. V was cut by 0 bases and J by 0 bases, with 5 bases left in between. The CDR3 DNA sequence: TGTGCCATCAGTGAGTCTGCGGCTAACTATGGCTACACCTTC. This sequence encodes CAISESAANYGYTF.

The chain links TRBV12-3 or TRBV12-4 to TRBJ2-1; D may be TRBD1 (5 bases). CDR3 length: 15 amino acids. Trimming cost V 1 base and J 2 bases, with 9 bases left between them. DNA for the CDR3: TGTGCCAGCAGTTTAGAAGGGGTGGCCTACAATGAGCAGTTCTTC. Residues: CASSLEGVAYNEQFF.

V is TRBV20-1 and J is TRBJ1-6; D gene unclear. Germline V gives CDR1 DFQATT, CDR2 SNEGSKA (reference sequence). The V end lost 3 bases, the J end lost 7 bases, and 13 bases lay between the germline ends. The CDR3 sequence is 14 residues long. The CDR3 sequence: CSASLRWRNSPLHF. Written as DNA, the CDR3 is TGCAGTGCTAGCCTTCGCTGGCGGAATTCACCCCTCCACTTT.